This is a list of T cell receptor beta chains from one sample in a study of T cell responses to AZD1222 COVID-19 vaccine. The protocol was immunoSEQ multiplex PCR, while the TCRdb copy is restricted to in-frame clones and leaves out a portion. The data hold 200,000 or so clones, with around 87% observed a single time. This sample comprised peripheral blood, obtained on day 0 of MenACWY control vaccination. Source of these receptors: an adult in good health. Both conserved end residues are part of each CDR3. Expanded clones get a size class; other rows say once, few or many, or leave the size out.

v_call,clone_size,j_call,cdr3_aa
TRBV6-2/TRBV6-3,.,TRBJ1-1,CASSYPPAEAFF
TRBV2,.,TRBJ1-1,CASKGDRGKTEAFF
TRBV5-8,.,TRBJ2-7,CASSFGTMDEQYF
TRBV5-4,few,TRBJ2-7,CASSTTGITYEQYF
TRBV24-1,once,TRBJ1-2,CATSAKRGPDYGYTF
TRBV9,.,TRBJ2-7,CASSPGQGASEQYF
TRBV28,.,TRBJ1-6,CASSSTNSPLHF
TRBV9,.,TRBJ1-6,CASSVGDRGANSPLHF
TRBV3-1/TRBV3-2,.,TRBJ2-7,CASSPGSYEQYF
TRBV18,.,TRBJ2-1,CASSPLPTSGEQFF
TRBV27,.,TRBJ2-1,CASSLRLAGGPGSSYNEQFF
TRBV6-5,.,TRBJ2-5,CASSFRVTQETQYF
TRBV19,.,TRBJ2-5,CASSSKGQGRETQYF
TRBV5-4,.,TRBJ2-1,CASSRRTSGSDGYNEQFF
TRBV7-2,.,TRBJ2-1,CASSPTSGGSYNEQFF
TRBV7-2,.,TRBJ2-7,CASSPPGLSSGNEQYF
TRBV27,.,TRBJ2-2,CASREPGTSRTGELFF
TRBV4-2,.,TRBJ1-4,CASSQEWQGTIANEKLFF
TRBV27,.,TRBJ1-5,CASSLRGDSNQPQHF
TRBV11-2,.,TRBJ2-1,CASRSTTGWNEQFF
TRBV28,.,TRBJ2-7,CASSQRGPPYEQYF
TRBV6-5,.,TRBJ1-1,CASRRTSEAFF
TRBV10-3,.,TRBJ1-5,CAISESKEGLRRNQPQHF
TRBV3-1/TRBV3-2,.,TRBJ2-2,CASSQGNQEVSTGELFF
TRBV19,.,TRBJ2-5,CASSQLAGGQETQYF
TRBV19,.,TRBJ1-6,CASTVNWGSPLHF
TRBV5-1,.,TRBJ2-1,CASSAGTDNNEQFF
TRBV28,.,TRBJ2-1,CASSLGRAGYNEQFF
TRBV27,.,TRBJ1-1,CASSLGGNTEAFF
TRBV7-8,.,TRBJ2-1,CASSLGQGYNEQFF
TRBV28,.,TRBJ1-2,CASSSGQGYGYTF
TRBV2,.,TRBJ2-5,CASSELAGQETQYF
TRBV19,.,TRBJ2-3,CASSVQGGGDTQYF
TRBV27,.,TRBJ2-6,CASTPVSGANVLTF
TRBV29-1,.,TRBJ2-7,CSVEGGTEDYEQYF
TRBV6-2/TRBV6-3,once,TRBJ2-3,CASSYSPGPDTQYF
TRBV19,.,TRBJ2-3,CASSIRDTQYF
TRBV7-9,.,TRBJ1-1,CASSLGTGEPVAFF
TRBV5-1,.,TRBJ2-5,CASSEGPLSSNQETQYF
TRBV5-1,once,TRBJ2-3,CASSLVPGAGATDTQYF